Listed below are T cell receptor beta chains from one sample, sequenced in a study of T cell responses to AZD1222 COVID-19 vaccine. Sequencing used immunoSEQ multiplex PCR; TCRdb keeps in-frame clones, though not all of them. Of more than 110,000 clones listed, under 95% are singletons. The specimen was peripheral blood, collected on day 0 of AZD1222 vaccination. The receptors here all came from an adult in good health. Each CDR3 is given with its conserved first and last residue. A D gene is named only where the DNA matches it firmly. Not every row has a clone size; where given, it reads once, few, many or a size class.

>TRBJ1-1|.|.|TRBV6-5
TGTGCCAGCAGTAGCACTGGGGCTGAAGCTTTCTTT
CASSSTGAEAFF
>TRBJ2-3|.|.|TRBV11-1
TGTGCCAGCAGCTTTCCCGGGGGACCAGATACGCAGTATTTT
CASSFPGGPDTQYF
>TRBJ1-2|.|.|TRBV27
TGTGCCAGCAGCGCCGGGTTCGGCGGCTACACCTTC
CASSAGFGGYTF
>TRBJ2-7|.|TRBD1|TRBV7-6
TGTGCCAGCAGCGTTGACAGGGGGTACGAGCAGTACTTC
CASSVDRGYEQYF
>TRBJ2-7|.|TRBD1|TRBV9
TGTGCCAGCAGCGAACGGGACAGGGGGTTGCCCGAGCAGTACTTC
CASSERDRGLPEQYF
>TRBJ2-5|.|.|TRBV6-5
TGTGCCAGCAGTCATTTCCGGGGTTTACAAGAGACCCAGTACTTC
CASSHFRGLQETQYF
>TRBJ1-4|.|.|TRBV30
TGTGCCTGGAGTGGGCGGGGAACTAATGAAAAACTGTTTTTT
CAWSGRGTNEKLFF
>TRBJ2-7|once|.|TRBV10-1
TGCGCCAGCAGGAACTACGAGCAGTACTTC
CASRNYEQYF
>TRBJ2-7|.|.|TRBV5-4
TGTGCCAGCAGATTGGACCCTAAATCCTCCTACGAGCAGTACTTC
CASRLDPKSSYEQYF
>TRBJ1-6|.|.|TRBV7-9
TGTGCCAGCAGCTTATTAATCCGCAAGAGCTCCTATAATTCACCCCTCCACTTT
CASSLLIRKSSYNSPLHF
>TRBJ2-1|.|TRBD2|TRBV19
TGTGCCAGTAGGCGGAGCGGGAGCTCCTACAATGAGCAGTTCTTC
CASRRSGSSYNEQFF
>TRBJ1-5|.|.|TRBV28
TGTGCCAGCAGTTTATTTGAGGGACCAAGGCCCCAGCATTTT
CASSLFEGPRPQHF
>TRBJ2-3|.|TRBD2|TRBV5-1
TGCGCCAGCAGGTCGGGACTAGCGGGAGTCACAGATACGCAGTATTTT
CASRSGLAGVTDTQYF
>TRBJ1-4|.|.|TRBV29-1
TGCAGCGTTGAAGATCCACAGAATGAAAAACTGTTTTTT
CSVEDPQNEKLFF
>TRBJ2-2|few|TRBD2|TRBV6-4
TGTGCCAGCAGTGACCGGGAGGAAGCCGGGGAGCTGTTTTTT
CASSDREEAGELFF
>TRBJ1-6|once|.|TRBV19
TGTGCCAGTAGTACTTCCGCCGGACGGCAGTATAATTCACCCCTCCACTTT
CASSTSAGRQYNSPLHF
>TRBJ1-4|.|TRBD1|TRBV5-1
TGCGCCAGCAGCGGACAGGGGGCGTCTAATGAAAAACTGTTTTTT
CASSGQGASNEKLFF
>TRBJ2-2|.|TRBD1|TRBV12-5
TGTGCTAGTGGTTTGGGGGACAGGGGGCTCTCCGGGGAGCTGTTTTTT
CASGLGDRGLSGELFF
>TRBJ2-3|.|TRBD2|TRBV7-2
TGTGCCAGCAGCTTAAGGACCCAGGGACTAGCGGGCAGCACAGATACGCAGTATTTT
CASSLRTQGLAGSTDTQYF
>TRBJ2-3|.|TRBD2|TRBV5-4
TGTGCCACAAATAGCGGGGGAGCCGCACTTACGCAGTATTTT
CATNSGGAALTQYF
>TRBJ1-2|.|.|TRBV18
TGTGCCAGCTCACAAGACCGACAAGGGGGCTACACCTTC
CASSQDRQGGYTF
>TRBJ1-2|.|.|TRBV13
TGTGCCAGCAGCAGGACAATGGGCGACTATGGCTACACCTTC
CASSRTMGDYGYTF
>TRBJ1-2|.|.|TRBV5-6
TGTGCCAGCAGTGCTTTGGGGTTTGGTGGCTACACCTTC
CASSALGFGGYTF
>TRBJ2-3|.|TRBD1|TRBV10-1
TGCGCCAGCAGTGAGCGGACAGGACACCCAGATACGCAGTATTTT
CASSERTGHPDTQYF
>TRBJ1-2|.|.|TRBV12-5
TGTGCTAGTGCCCCTGCGGGATGGTATGGCTACACCTTC
CASAPAGWYGYTF
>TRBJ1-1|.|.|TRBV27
TGTGCCAGCAGTTTAAGTCAGATGAACACTGAAGCTTTCTTT
CASSLSQMNTEAFF
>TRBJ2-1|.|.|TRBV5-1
TGCGCCAGCAGACACCAGAGCGGCAGACTCCACAATGAGCAGTTCTTC
CASRHQSGRLHNEQFF
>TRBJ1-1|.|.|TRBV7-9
TGTGCCAGCAGCGACGGACTGGGAGTGGGCACTGAAGCTTTCTTT
CASSDGLGVGTEAFF
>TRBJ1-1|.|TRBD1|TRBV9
TGTGCCAGCAGCGTAAGGGCAGGGGGCAACACTGAAGCTTTCTTT
CASSVRAGGNTEAFF
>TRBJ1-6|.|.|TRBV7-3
TGTGCCAGCAGCCTCGGAGAGGGTTTCTCACCCCTCCACTTT
CASSLGEGFSPLHF
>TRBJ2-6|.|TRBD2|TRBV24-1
TGTGCCACCAGTGATGGCCCGCTGGGAGGGTCTGGGGCCAACGTCCTGACTTTC
CATSDGPLGGSGANVLTF
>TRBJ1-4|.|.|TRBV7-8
TGTGCCAGCAGCTCTTCCCCGGGTGGAGGGGACGGAGAGGAAAAACTGTTTTTT
CASSSSPGGGDGEEKLFF
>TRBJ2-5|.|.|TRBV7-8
TGTGCCAGCATTGGCAGGGTGCAAGAGACCCAGTACTTC
CASIGRVQETQYF
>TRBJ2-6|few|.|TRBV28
TGTGCCAGCAGTGAGGGGTACTCTGGGGCCAACGTCCTGACTTTC
CASSEGYSGANVLTF
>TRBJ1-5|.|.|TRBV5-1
TGCGCCAGCAGCCCAGGCTATAGCAATCAGCCCCAGCATTTT
CASSPGYSNQPQHF
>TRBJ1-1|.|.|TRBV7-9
TGTTCCACTTCACGGGGGAACACTGAAGCTTTCTTT
CSTSRGNTEAFF
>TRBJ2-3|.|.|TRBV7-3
TGTGCCAGCAGCTTAAATGCGGGAAACACAGATACGCAGTATTTT
CASSLNAGNTDTQYF
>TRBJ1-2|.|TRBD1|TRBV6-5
TGTGCCAGCAGCCGATCCGGGACAGGGCCCGGCTACACCTTC
CASSRSGTGPGYTF
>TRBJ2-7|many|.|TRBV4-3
TGCGCCAGCAGCCCCACTGCCGGGACGGTAACCTACGAGCAGTACTTC
CASSPTAGTVTYEQYF
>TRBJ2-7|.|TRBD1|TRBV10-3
TGTGCCATCAGTAGACAGGGTGAAGAGCAGTACTTC
CAISRQGEEQYF
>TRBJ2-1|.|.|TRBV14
TGTGCCAGCAGCCGGCAGACCTACAATGAGCAGTTCTTC
CASSRQTYNEQFF
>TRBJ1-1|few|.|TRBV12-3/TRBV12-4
TGTGCCAGCAGCACCACGGCTGAAGCTTTCTTT
CASSTTAEAFF
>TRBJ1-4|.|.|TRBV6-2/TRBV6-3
TGTGCCAGCAGTTACGAGCGCCTCGGACTTTGGGATGAAAAACTGTTTTTT
CASSYERLGLWDEKLFF
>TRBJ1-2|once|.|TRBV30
TGTGCCTGGTTTCCAGGAGCTAACTATGGCTACACCTTC
CAWFPGANYGYTF
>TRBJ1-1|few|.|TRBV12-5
TGTGCTAGTGGTTTGGTACTTTCCGCGAACACTGAAGCTTTCTTT
CASGLVLSANTEAFF
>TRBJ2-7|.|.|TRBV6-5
TGTGCCAGCAGTTACTCGACTCCCCCGTCAGCCGAGCAGTACTTC
CASSYSTPPSAEQYF
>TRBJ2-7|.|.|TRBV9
TGTGCCAGCAGCGGAACCCCGGGACCGTCTGGAGAGCAGTACTTC
CASSGTPGPSGEQYF
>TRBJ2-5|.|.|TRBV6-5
TGTGCCAGCAAAAGGGAGGGGGGCGCGTGGGAGACCCAGTACTTC
CASKREGGAWETQYF
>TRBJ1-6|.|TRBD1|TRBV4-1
TGCGCCAGCAGCCAAGAAGTGGTGACAGGGGAAGTTTCACCCCTCCACTTT
CASSQEVVTGEVSPLHF
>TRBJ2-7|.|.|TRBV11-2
TGTGCCAGCAGCTTAGTCCGGGACTTCACCACCTACGAGCAGTACTTC
CASSLVRDFTTYEQYF
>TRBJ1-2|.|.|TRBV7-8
TGTGCCAGCAGCTTAGCCCACAGAGGAAGCTATGGCTACACCTTC
CASSLAHRGSYGYTF
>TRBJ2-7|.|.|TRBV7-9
TGTGCCAGCAGCTTAGCCTGGCACACGAGCGAGCAGTACTTC
CASSLAWHTSEQYF
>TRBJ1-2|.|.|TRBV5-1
TGCGCCAGCAGCTTGGCCAGTGGGGGAGCTAACTATGGCTACACCTTC
CASSLASGGANYGYTF
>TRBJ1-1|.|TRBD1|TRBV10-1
TGCGCCAGCAGCCTCGAGGGGGACAGGGGGCGCACGGAGAACACTGAAGCTTTCTTT
CASSLEGDRGRTENTEAFF
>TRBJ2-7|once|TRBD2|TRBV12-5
TGTGCTAGTGGGGGGGGACTAGCGGGACACGAGCAGTACTTC
CASGGGLAGHEQYF
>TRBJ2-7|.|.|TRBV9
TGTGCCAGCAGCGTAGCTGGAGCGGCCTCCTACGAGCAGTACTTC
CASSVAGAASYEQYF
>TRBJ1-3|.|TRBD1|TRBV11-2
TGTGCCAGCAGTCCCTACAGGGGTTCTGGAAACACCATATATTTT
CASSPYRGSGNTIYF
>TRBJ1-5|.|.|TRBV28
TGTGCCAGCAGTCCCTACCGGGGCAGCAATCAGCCCCAGCATTTT
CASSPYRGSNQPQHF
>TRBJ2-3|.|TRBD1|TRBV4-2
TGTGCCAGCAGCCAGACAGGGGGGGTCAGAGATACGCAGTATTTT
CASSQTGGVRDTQYF